This T cell receptor (beta chain) was profiled in a study of spatial heterogeneity in lung cancer (dated by TCRdb to the late 2010s). The study in broad terms: Samples were obtained from around 72 patients with early-stage, untreated non-small cell lung cancer from the lung TRACERx cohort. Follow-up PBMC samples were sequenced whenever available, and the median time to follow-up was 2 to 3 years after resection. More beta-chain than alpha-chain transcripts were consistently detected, likely reflecting higher beta-chain transcript abundance. In the raw uncorrected reads, each unique combination of TCR and UMI appeared more than ten times on average. In non-small cell lung cancer, the study made a quantitative comparison of TCR alpha and beta repertoires among multiple tumor regions, matched nontumor lung and blood. The study linked features of the TCR repertoire to counts of nonsynonymous mutations, which were determined by whole-exome sequencing of tumor tissue. Both alpha and beta chains were TCR-sequenced in 200 to 250 tumor regions, approximately 64 matched nontumor lung samples and roughly 50 PBMC samples obtained at surgery. Broader findings and caveats from the paper: Only approximately 13 patients were included in comparisons of baseline and follow-up blood repertoires. Additional single-cell paired TCR alpha and beta sequencing was considered necessary to confirm, at a functional level, the hypothesis that regional TCRs recognize regional mutations. Ubiquitous expanded tumor TCRs were found in blood more often at tumor resection than at routine follow-up.

Library preparation used 5' RACE. Sequencing was carried out with a NextSeq 500. In the TCR library protocol, a unique molecular identifier was attached to each TCR cDNA molecule so that PCR and sequencing errors could be corrected. On the study's bioinformatics: TCR identification, UMI-based error correction and CDR3 extraction were performed with Decombinator tools. TCRs above a frequency of 2 per 1,000, corresponding to the top 1% of the tumor frequency distribution, were defined as expanded. Renyi diversity was computed with the R vegan package after each repertoire had been subsampled 100 times to 5,000 TCRs. CDR3 similarity networks were built from amino acid triplet string-kernel similarity, connecting CDR3s with pairwise similarity above 0.82. TCRdb's own reprocessing of the public reads used fastp at Q25 and MiXCR and kept productive beta chains. Each record represents a unique CDR3 protein, reported with the most common genes and DNA among its rows. These V and J calls rely on TCRdb rather than the paper's analysis. The sample table shows tens of thousands of distinct CDR3 sequences, and less than 20% are seen once. 21% of the sample belongs to the ten largest clones.

Read against the paper, the sample's time point label means: blood at routine non-recurrence follow-up after resection. Without any cell sorting, TCR sequencing was performed on whole RNA extracted either from tumor and nontumor lung tissue or from cryopreserved PBMC samples. Only patients for whom sufficient RNA was available from at least two tumor regions were selected for TCR sequencing. For this clonotype: There is no known antigen for this receptor. Within one base of it there is no much larger clone, and no base qualities were kept.

This material consisted of PBMCs, taken at follow-up. This TCR was recovered from a male donor with early-stage non-small cell lung cancer.

The nucleotides are TGTGCCAGCAGCTTAGGACGAATTAGCAATCAGCCCCAGCATTTT. Its protein reads: CASSLGRISNQPQHF. This sequence uses TRBV7-2 and TRBJ1-5; a confident D gene designation cannot be given. The trim is 1 base for V and 0 bases for J, with a gap of 7 bases between the germline ends. The CDR3 spans 15 residues, from the cysteine through the phenylalanine. Here the CDR3 DNA is all that survives: 45 bases in frame from base 1. Via the germline V gene, CDR1 is SGHTA and CDR2 FQGNSA.